These 20 T cell receptor beta chains share one sample of origin, sequenced in a study of beta chain features in type 1 diabetes. TCRB transcripts that were expressed got sequenced, as all of the isolated RNA had been reverse transcribed. The assay was immunoSEQ multiplex PCR, and TCRdb's table has in-frame clones only and misses some. The sample has roughly 300,000 clones, 12% to 15% seen once. The sequencing sample was made of central memory CD4+ T cells from blood. The receptors come from a man younger than 45 in good health.

This clone has a handful of counts. The gene calls are TRBV5-4 and TRBJ1-3, with D hard to call. This CDR3 region has 15 residues. V lost 0 bases and J lost 2, with 9 bases in between. Germline CDR1 and CDR2: SGHNT and YYREEE (reference sequence). The CDR3 here is CASSLDWGTGNTIYF. Written as DNA, the CDR3 is TGTGCCAGCAGCTTGGATTGGGGTACTGGAAACACCATATATTTT.

This clone was detected only a few times. V usage is TRBV5-4 and J usage is TRBJ2-1; the match to TRBD2 covers 8 bases. The CDR3 is 13 amino acids. Germline V gives CDR1 SGHNT, CDR2 YYREEE (reference sequence). The junction had 4 bases not matched to a gene; V was cut back by 4 bases and J by 7 bases. The CDR3 is CASSVGRVNEQFF. The CDR3 nucleotides read TGTGCCAGCAGCGTCGGGAGGGTAAATGAGCAGTTCTTC.

The chain links TRBV6-1 to TRBJ2-7; 10 bases agree with TRBD1. Germline V lookup: CDR1 MNHNS, CDR2 SASEGT. This CDR3 spans 16 amino acids. V trimming: 4 bases; J trimming: 4 bases; junction bases outside the gene matches: 10. CDR3: CASSGTGGVLGYEQYV. In DNA, the CDR3 is TGTGCCAGCAGTGGGACAGGGGGTGTCCTGGGGTACGAGCAGTACGTC.

The chain is built from TRBV19 and TRBJ1-2, with 7 positions matching TRBD1. The trim removed 4 bases at V and 8 bases at J, leaving 10 bases unmatched. CDR3 length: 14 residues. The germline gives CDR1 LNHDA, CDR2 SQIVND (reference sequence). The CDR3 here is CASSKLTGEQGYTF. The CDR3 DNA reads TGTGCCAGTAGTAAACTAACAGGGGAACAAGGCTACACCTTC.

The rearrangement joins TRBV1 to TRBJ1-2. TRBV1 is noted as a pseudogene. The CDR3 length is 17 residues. The CDR3, as DNA: TGCACCAGCAGTAATATGTGTTTGTTGCGAAAGACCTATGGCTACACCTTC. This encodes CTSSNMCLLRKTYGYTF.

This clone was found many times. The V gene is TRBV5-4, the J gene TRBJ2-1, with 14 bases that match TRBD2. The CDR3 consists of 15 residues. Per the germline V gene, CDR1 is SGHNT and CDR2 is YYREEE (reference sequence). V gave up 1 base and J gave up 7 bases; unmatched junction bases: 1. CDR3 sequence (DNA): TGTGCCAGCAGCTTGCGACTAGCGGGAGGGAATGAGCAGTTCTTC. This encodes CASSLRLAGGNEQFF.

The rearrangement uses TRBV30 and TRBJ2-1; D is uncertain. Trimming stripped 0 bases from V and 9 bases from J, with 24 bases between. Germline V gene data show CDR1 as GTSNPN and CDR2 as SVGIG (reference sequence). The CDR3 loop spans 17 amino acids. CDR3 region: CAWSVDVASLWGSEQFF. In nucleotides, the CDR3 is TGTGCCTGGAGTGTAGATGTAGCTAGTTTGTGGGGATCTGAGCAGTTCTTC.

The V and J genes are TRBV5-1 and TRBJ2-4; D not resolved. Germline V gene sequence: CDR1 SGHRS, CDR2 YFSETQ. CDR3 size: 14 residues. Trimming took 0 bases from V and 4 from J, leaving 8 bases between them. The CDR3 spells CASSLGSAKNIQYF. The CDR3 DNA reads TGCGCCAGCAGCTTGGGGTCGGCAAAAAACATTCAGTACTTC.

This clone has just a few counts. CDR3 DNA: TGCAGCGTTTCGGTAGACTCTGGAAACACCATATATTTT. It yields the protein CSVSVDSGNTIYF. The genes are TRBV29-1 and TRBJ1-3; D remains unclear. Germline V gene lookup returns CDR1 SQVTM and CDR2 ANQGSEA. The V end was cut by 5 bases, the J end by 0 bases, with 8 bases between. The CDR3 has 13 residues.

For this clone: Given a much more abundant clone one base away, this may be a read error. At the DNA level, this CDR3 is encoded by other sequences in the same sample as well. The V call is TRBV11-2, the J call TRBJ2-5, with unresolved D. Germline loops: CDR1 SGHAT, CDR2 FQNNGV. The CDR3 extends over 11 amino acids. Trimming cost V 3 bases and J 5 bases, with 4 bases left between them. CDR3 residues: CASSFRETQYF. The CDR3 DNA sequence: TGTGCCAGCAGCTTCAGGGAGACCCAGTACTTC. Variable domain in full (rest from reference TRBV11-2 and TRBJ2-5): EAGVAQSPRYKIIEKRQSVAFWCNPISGHATLYWYQQILGQGPKLLIQFQNNGVVDDSQLPKDRFSAERLKGVDSTLKIQPAKLEDSAVYLCASSFRETQYFGPGTRLLVL.

The V call is TRBV6-6, the J call TRBJ1-2, with TRBD1 matching 7 bases. The V segment lost 6 bases and the J segment 4 bases; nucleotides outside the gene matches: 5. The length of the CDR3 is 13 residues. CDR1 MNHNY and CDR2 SVGAGI come from the germline V gene (reference sequence). The CDR3 region is CASRPGQVYGYTF. The CDR3 coding sequence is TGTGCCAGCAGACCCGGACAGGTCTATGGCTACACCTTC.

This chain links TRBV6-6 with TRBJ1-2; D is perhaps TRBD1 (5 bases). The V gene's germline CDR1 is MNHNY and CDR2 SVGAGI (reference sequence). Trimming removed 3 bases at V and 6 bases at J, with 20 bases between. The CDR3 covers 16 residues. The CDR3 spells CASSYLETLGENGYTF. The CDR3 bases are TGTGCCAGCAGTTATTTGGAGACCCTGGGGGAAAATGGCTACACCTTC.

On this clone itself: This is likely a read error, given that the CDR3 carries no conserved phenylalanine or tryptophan at its end. The CDR3 nucleotides read TGTGCCAGCAGCGCGAAGGGTGGCACAGATACGCAGTATTAT. Its protein is CASSAKGGTDTQYY. The chain combines TRBV5-4 with TRBJ2-3; D uncertain. Trimming pared 4 bases from V and 1 base from J, leaving 10 bases between. The germline V gene has CDR1 SGHNT and CDR2 YYREEE (reference sequence). This CDR3 has 14 residues.

The chain uses TRBV7-2 and TRBJ1-5; D is unclear. The CDR3 has 15 amino acids. Germline V gene data show CDR1 as SGHTA and CDR2 as FQGNSA. Trimming cost V 1 base and J 0 bases, with 7 bases left between them. In nucleotides, the CDR3 is TGTGCCAGCAGCTTAGGGGTCACTAGCAATCAGCCCCAGCATTTT. It codes for CASSLGVTSNQPQHF.

This clone turned up a few times. The chain recombines TRBV2 with TRBJ2-7, with TRBD2 matching over 7 bases. V was pared by 4 bases and J by 3 bases, with 15 bases of the junction left unmatched. This CDR3 is 17 amino acids long. Germline V gene sequence: CDR1 SNHLY, CDR2 FYNNEI. CDR3 sequence reads: CASSVMGGGAKIYEQYF. In DNA form, the CDR3 reads TGTGCCAGCAGTGTGATGGGCGGGGGAGCTAAAATCTACGAGCAGTACTTC.

The CDR3 here is CASSWAGRTQETQYF. CDR3 DNA sequence: TGTGCCAGCAGCTGGGCAGGTCGGACACAAGAGACCCAGTACTTC. The chain links TRBV5-4 to TRBJ2-5; TRBD1 is a possible D gene (5 bases). The length of the CDR3 is 15 residues. CDR1 and CDR2 from the germline V gene are SGHNT and YYREEE (reference sequence). Trimming removed 3 bases at V and 2 bases at J, with 14 bases between.

V and J are TRBV2 and TRBJ2-5, with D perhaps given as TRBD1 or TRBD2 (5 bases each). Germline V gene data show CDR1 as SNHLY and CDR2 as FYNNEI. This CDR3 contains 14 residues. The V end was cut by 4 bases, the J end by 4 bases, with 13 bases between. The CDR3 nucleotides read TGTGCCAGCAGTGTTGGGGGTTTGGGAGAGACCCAGTACTTC. Its protein product is CASSVGGLGETQYF.

This clone has only a few counts. The chain employs TRBV9 and TRBJ2-1, with TRBD1 as a possible D gene (6 bases). From germline, CDR1 is SGDLS and CDR2 YYNGEE. V was pared by 0 bases and J by 7 bases, with 20 bases between. The CDR3 totals 17 residues. The CDR3 nucleotides read TGTGCCAGCAGCGTAGACGGGGCAGGGGCGAGAAGAAATGAGCAGTTCTTC. Residues: CASSVDGAGARRNEQFF.

This clone was counted only a few times. The J gene is TRBJ2-3, the V gene TRBV4-1; D gene uncertain. V gave up 0 bases and J gave up 8 bases, with 6 bases separating them. Germline CDR1 is MGHRA and CDR2 is YSYEKL. This CDR3 spans 12 amino acids. CDR3 sequence (DNA): TGCGCCAGCAGCCAAGATCCCGTTACGCAGTATTTT. Its translation: CASSQDPVTQYF.

The chain couples TRBV6-1 to TRBJ1-2; tentative D call: TRBD1 (6 bases). The germline V gene has CDR1 MNHNS and CDR2 SASEGT. The CDR3 sequence is 13 residues long. V dropped 5 bases and J dropped 4 bases, with 11 bases sitting between them. In DNA, the CDR3 is TGTGCCAGCAGTCCGGACAGCTCCTATGGCTACACCTTC. As protein: CASSPDSSYGYTF.